Listed here is a single TCR beta chain. Its antigen is unidentified. Germline trimming cut 2 bases from V and 1 base from J; bases unmatched to any gene: 4. This CDR3 region has 16 residues. Germline CDR1 is MNHEY and CDR2 is SMNVEV (reference sequence). The record originates from a study of cytomegalovirus exposure and HLA in healthy donors. Findings of the study overall: For TCR beta chains, V- and J-gene trimming was later linked to a missense DCLRE1C variant. Most of the TCR beta V segments (in an earlier analysis) were productive either about 87% or about 30% of the time.

PCR was performed using 60 Vbeta and 13 Jbeta primers. Method: immunoSEQ multiplex PCR; TCRdb's copy keeps in-frame clones and lacks some. The sample records some 190,000 clones, 65% to 90% being singletons. The chain joins TRBV27 to TRBJ2-2, with TRBD1 matching 7 bases. Sequencing was carried out using PBMCs. The clonotype originates from a woman in her thirties in good health and CMV-seronegative. The CDR3 DNA follows: TGTGCCAGCAGTTTACGCAGGGGGTGGAACACCGGGGAGCTGTTTTTT. The encoded protein is CASSLRRGWNTGELFF.